This T cell receptor (beta chain) was recovered during a study of T cell repertoires in cytomegalovirus infection (dated 2019 in TCRdb). In the study overall: Peptide stimulations targeted recently identified HLA-C-restricted CMV epitopes, whose presentation resists viral immunomodulation, together with well-studied HLA-B-restricted epitopes. The HLA type of each donor mattered for the analysis, because public TCR beta signatures pointed to carriage of CMV infection along with the matching HLA type. General study outcomes and caveats: The ex vivo response was dominated by HLA-C-restricted CMV-specific TCR beta clonotypes, and the single most frequent clonotype in two of eight donors was supplied by these HLA-C-restricted clonotypes. Cumulative frequency of public TCR beta family members discriminated carriers of CMV infection plus the relevant HLA type in this cohort and an independent approximately 400-donor cohort.

Reading the label with the study, this specimen's treatment or condition is: in vitro stimulation with specific CMV peptide epitopes to enrich CMV-specific T cells. A word on this clonotype: Its binding antigen is unknown. Nothing much larger sits one base from this clone, and base qualities are not available.

From cysteine to phenylalanine, the CDR3 is 14 amino acids long. CDR3 DNA only is kept here, 42 bases in frame from base 1. According to the germline V gene, CDR1 reads MDHEN and CDR2 reads SYDVKM. Trimming costs V 5 bases and J 6 bases, and their ends lie 16 bases apart. Sequencing used an Illumina HiSeq 1500. TCRdb reanalyzed the raw reads on its own, using fastp at Q25 for trimming and MiXCR for clone calling, and kept in-frame beta chains. Each entry merges the rows of one CDR3 protein and shows their most common DNA and genes. The sample contains some 500,000 distinct CDR3 sequences, 33% of them found a single time. The leading ten clones occupy 15% to 20% of the sample.

Here the chain combines TRBV28 and TRBJ1-2; D gene: possibly TRBD1, on 6 matching bases. The clonotype originates from a human donor in good health (CMV status not recorded). Some clones in this sample may be carry-over from other donors' samples. Specimen: cultured PBMCs, collected from culture after CMV antigen stimulation. The CDR3: CASSLLHRENGYTF. The DNA sequence reads TGTGCCAGCAGTCTCCTGCACAGGGAGAATGGCTACACCTTC.